The present entry profiles one TCR beta chain with its context. The target antigen is unknown. This sample is drawn from a study of vaccination and CD4 T cells after COVID-19. The overall study: Post-vaccine sampling followed dose two by a median 72 days (range 14 to 241). A CEFX pool, an HIV-1 Nef pool, or else no peptide went into the control cultures. General study results and limits: Convalescent patients had a median roughly 90% of reactive clones appearing only post-vaccination.

V was clipped by 5 bases and J by 2 bases, with 5 bases between them. The V gene's germline CDR1 is SGHVS and CDR2 FQNEAQ. The CDR3 is 12 amino acids. The Oncomine TCR Beta short-read assay was applied to DNA of cultured CD4+ T cells. From the PCR reads, TCRdb called clonotypes with MiXCR, one entry per CDR3 protein. The sample records fewer than 30,000 distinct CDR3 sequences, over 25% being singletons. Time point described: late sampling 161 to 241 days after vaccination in a few convalescent patients. Indicated treatment: approximately nine-day PBMC culture with coronavirus spike peptide pools or control peptides (ViraFEST assay).

V and J are TRBV7-8 and TRBJ2-3; no reliable D call. The source was CD4+ T cells from blood, cultured in vitro, collected about 7 months after SARS-CoV-2 vaccination. The clonotype comes from a human donor who had recovered from COVID-19. CDR3 region: CASSPHTDTQYF. CDR3 sequence (DNA): TGTGCCAGCAGCCCTCACACAGATACGCAGTATTTT.